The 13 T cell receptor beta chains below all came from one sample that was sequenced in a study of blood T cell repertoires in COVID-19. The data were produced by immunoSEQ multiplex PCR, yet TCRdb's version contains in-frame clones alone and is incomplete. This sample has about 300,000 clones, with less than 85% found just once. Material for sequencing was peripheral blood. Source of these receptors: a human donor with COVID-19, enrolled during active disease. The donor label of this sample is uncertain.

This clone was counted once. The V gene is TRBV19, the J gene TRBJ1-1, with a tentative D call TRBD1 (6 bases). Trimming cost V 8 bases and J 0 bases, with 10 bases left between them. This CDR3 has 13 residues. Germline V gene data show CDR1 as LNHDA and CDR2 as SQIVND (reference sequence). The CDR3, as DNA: TGTGCCAGTGGACAGTACATGAACACTGAAGCTTTCTTT. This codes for CASGQYMNTEAFF.

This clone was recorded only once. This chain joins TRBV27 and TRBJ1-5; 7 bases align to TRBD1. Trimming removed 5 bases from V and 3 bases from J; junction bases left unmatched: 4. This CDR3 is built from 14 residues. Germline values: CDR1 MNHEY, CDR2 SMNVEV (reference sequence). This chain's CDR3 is CASSRGRPNQPQHF. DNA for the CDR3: TGTGCCAGCAGTAGGGGGCGTCCCAATCAGCCCCAGCATTTT.

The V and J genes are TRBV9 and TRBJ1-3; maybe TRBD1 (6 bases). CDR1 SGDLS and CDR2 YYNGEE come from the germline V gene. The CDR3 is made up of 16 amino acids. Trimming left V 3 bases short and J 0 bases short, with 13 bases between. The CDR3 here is CASSAGQFFSGNTIYF. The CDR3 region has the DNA TGTGCCAGCAGCGCCGGACAGTTTTTCTCTGGAAACACCATATATTTT.

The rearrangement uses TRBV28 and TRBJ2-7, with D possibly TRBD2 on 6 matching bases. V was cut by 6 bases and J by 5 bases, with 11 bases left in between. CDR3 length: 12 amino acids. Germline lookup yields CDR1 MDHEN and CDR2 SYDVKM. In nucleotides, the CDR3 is TGTGCCAGCAGCACTAGCTTCCACGAGCAGTACTTC. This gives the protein CASSTSFHEQYF.

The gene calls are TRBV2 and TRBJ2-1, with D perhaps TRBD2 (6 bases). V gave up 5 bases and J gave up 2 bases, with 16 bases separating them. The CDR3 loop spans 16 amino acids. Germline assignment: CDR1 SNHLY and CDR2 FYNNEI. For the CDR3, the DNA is TGTGCCAGCAGTCCCCGTGGTAGCGGAGCCTACAATGAGCAGTTCTTC. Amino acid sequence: CASSPRGSGAYNEQFF.

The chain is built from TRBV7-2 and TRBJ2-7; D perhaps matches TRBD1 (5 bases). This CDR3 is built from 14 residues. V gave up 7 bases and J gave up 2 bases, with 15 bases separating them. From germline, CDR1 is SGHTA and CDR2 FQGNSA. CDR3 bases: TGTGCCAGCACCCTTTGGGGCTCAACCTACGAGCAGTACTTC. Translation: CASTLWGSTYEQYF.

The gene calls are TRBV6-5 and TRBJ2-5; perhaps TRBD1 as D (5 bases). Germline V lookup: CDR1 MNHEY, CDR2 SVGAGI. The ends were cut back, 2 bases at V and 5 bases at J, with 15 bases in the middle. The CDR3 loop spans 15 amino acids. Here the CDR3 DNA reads TGTGCCAGCAGTTACCTCCACAGGTCTAGGGAGACCCAGTACTTC. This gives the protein CASSYLHRSRETQYF.

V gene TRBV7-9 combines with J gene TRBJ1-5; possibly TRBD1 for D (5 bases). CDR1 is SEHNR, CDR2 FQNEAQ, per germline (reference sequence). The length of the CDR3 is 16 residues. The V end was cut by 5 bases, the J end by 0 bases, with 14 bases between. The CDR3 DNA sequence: TGTGCCAGCAGCCCCTCGGGGACTCTTAGCAATCAGCCCCAGCATTTT. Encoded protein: CASSPSGTLSNQPQHF.

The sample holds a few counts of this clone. The CDR3 spells CASTENVGQGASGQPQHF. CDR3 coding DNA: TGTGCCAGTACCGAAAACGTGGGACAGGGGGCCTCAGGGCAGCCCCAGCATTTT. The chain has TRBV19 and TRBJ1-5; 12 bases line up with TRBD1. The junction had 17 bases not matched to a gene; V was cut back by 7 bases and J by 7 bases. Germline CDR1 is LNHDA and CDR2 is SQIVND (reference sequence). The CDR3 is made up of 18 amino acids.

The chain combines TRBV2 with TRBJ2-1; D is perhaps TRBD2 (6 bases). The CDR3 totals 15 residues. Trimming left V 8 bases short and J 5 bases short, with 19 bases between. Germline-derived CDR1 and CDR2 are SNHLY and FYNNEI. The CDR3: CASSRDPPSHNEQFF. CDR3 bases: TGTGCCAGCTCGCGGGATCCTCCATCGCACAATGAGCAGTTCTTC.

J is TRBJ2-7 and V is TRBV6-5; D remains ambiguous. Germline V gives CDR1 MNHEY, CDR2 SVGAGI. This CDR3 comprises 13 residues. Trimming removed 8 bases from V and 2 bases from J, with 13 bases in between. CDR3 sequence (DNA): TGTGCCAGCGGTACACGAACCGCCTACGAGCAGTACTTC. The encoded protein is CASGTRTAYEQYF.

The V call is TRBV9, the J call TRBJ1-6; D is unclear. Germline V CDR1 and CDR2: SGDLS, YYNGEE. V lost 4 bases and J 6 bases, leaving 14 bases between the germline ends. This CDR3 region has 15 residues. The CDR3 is CASSTTIEINSPLHF. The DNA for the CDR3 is TGTGCCAGCAGCACTACGATTGAAATTAATTCACCCCTCCACTTT.

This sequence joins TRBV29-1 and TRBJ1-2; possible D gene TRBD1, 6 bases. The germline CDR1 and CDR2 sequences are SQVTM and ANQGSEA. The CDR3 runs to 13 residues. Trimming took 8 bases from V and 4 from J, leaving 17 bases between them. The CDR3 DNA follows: TGCAGCCTACACCTCCTGACAGGCTATGGCTACACCTTC. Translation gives CSLHLLTGYGYTF.